The 21 T cell receptor beta chains below all came from one sample that was sequenced in a study of blood T cell repertoires in COVID-19. Measured with immunoSEQ multiplex PCR; TCRdb has only the in-frame clones, and not every one. The sample consists of 35,000 to 40,000 clones, 80% of them appearing once. Sample: peripheral blood. The receptors here all came from a man of 80 years or more with active or convalescent COVID-19.

V is TRBV4-3 and J is TRBJ1-6; 7 bases align to TRBD1. CDR1 is LGHNA and CDR2 is YSLEER in the germline V gene. The CDR3 contains 18 residues. The J segment lost 8 bases and the V segment lost 0 bases, leaving 13 bases of the junction unmatched. The CDR3 loop is CASSQDTRGTVGDSPLHF. CDR3 coding DNA: TGCGCCAGCAGCCAAGATACCCGGGGGACAGTCGGAGATTCACCCCTCCACTTT.

The V gene is TRBV29-1, the J gene TRBJ2-1; 10 nucleotides match TRBD2. The CDR3 spans 14 residues. Losses at the gene ends were 7 bases for V and 4 bases for J; bases not matched to a gene: 7. Germline V gives CDR1 SQVTM, CDR2 ANQGSEA. CDR3: CSAGRTSGYNEQFF. The CDR3 nucleotides read TGCAGCGCCGGGCGGACTAGCGGTTACAATGAGCAGTTCTTC.

The J gene is TRBJ1-1, the V gene TRBV11-2, with 9 bases identical to TRBD1. There are 17 residues in the CDR3. The germline CDR1 and CDR2 sequences are SGHAT and FQNNGV. Trimming cost V 1 base and J 2 bases; bases outside gene matches: 8. The chain's CDR3 is CASSLGRQGGTNTEAFF. CDR3 DNA sequence: TGTGCCAGCAGCTTAGGCCGACAGGGGGGGACAAACACTGAAGCTTTCTTT.

The chain couples TRBV7-6 to TRBJ2-1; tentatively, D is TRBD2 (6 bases). Germline V lookup: CDR1 SGHVS, CDR2 FNYEAQ. The V end lost 0 bases, the J end lost 8 bases, and 8 bases lay between the germline ends. CDR3 length: 13 residues. In nucleotides, the CDR3 is TGTGCCAGCAGCTTAGCGGGGGGTGATGAGCAGTTCTTC. Its translation is CASSLAGGDEQFF. The full variable domain, completed using reference TRBV7-6 and TRBJ2-1, is GAGVSQSPRYKVTKRGQDVALRCDPISGHVSLYWYRQALGQGPEFLTYFNYEAQQDKSGLPNDRFSAERPEGSISTLTIQRTEQRDSAMYRCASSLAGGDEQFFGPGTRLTVL.

This clone came up once. V is TRBV6-5 and J is TRBJ2-1; 10 bases align to TRBD1. Per germline, CDR1 MNHEY and CDR2 SVGAGI. The CDR3 is 15 amino acids. Unmatched junction bases numbered 7, after V lost 4 bases and J lost 7 bases. The CDR3 loop reads CASSWGTGVGNEQFF. CDR3 nucleotide sequence: TGTGCCAGCAGTTGGGGGACAGGGGTAGGGAATGAGCAGTTCTTC.

The chain has TRBV5-6 and TRBJ2-7; D unresolved. V gave up 0 bases and J gave up 0 bases, with 10 bases separating them. The CDR3 is made up of 15 amino acids. The germline V gene has CDR1 SGHDT and CDR2 YYEEEE. For the CDR3, the DNA is TGTGCCAGCAGCTTGGCGCGGCAGTACTCCTACGAGCAGTACTTC. This codes for CASSLARQYSYEQYF.

The chain couples TRBV3-1 (or the pseudogene TRBV3-2) to TRBJ2-2; D gene unclear. CDR3 length: 17 amino acids. The ends were cut back, 1 base at V and 4 bases at J, with 16 bases in the middle. CDR1 LGHDT and CDR2 YNNKEL come from the germline V gene (reference sequence). The CDR3 DNA follows: TGTGCCAGCAGCCAAGTGATGCGGCTATCCCTCACCGGGGAGCTGTTTTTT. The encoded protein is CASSQVMRLSLTGELFF.

This clone was picked up a small number of times. The V gene is TRBV21-1, the J gene TRBJ1-1. TRBV21-1 is reported as a pseudogene. The CDR3 sequence is 15 residues long. The CDR3 nucleotides read TGTGCCAGCAGCCCCCCGGGGGGGCTCGACACTGAAGCTTTCTTT. Its protein product is CASSPPGGLDTEAFF.

This clone was observed a handful of times. The chain recombines TRBV5-4 with TRBJ2-7, with no clear D. The CDR3 covers 12 residues. Trimming shortened V by 2 bases and J by 0 bases, and 3 bases separated the two germline ends. Germline-derived CDR1 and CDR2 are SGHNT and YYREEE (reference sequence). CDR3 DNA sequence: TGTGCCAGCAGCTTTAACTCCTACGAGCAGTACTTC. Amino acid sequence: CASSFNSYEQYF.

The chain is built from TRBV9 and TRBJ2-5; 11 nucleotides line up with TRBD2. Germline CDR1 reads SGDLS; CDR2 reads YYNGEE. The V gene end was trimmed by 0 bases and the J gene end by 2 bases; junction bases not matched to a gene: 3. CDR3 size: 16 residues. The CDR3 here is CASSVGTSGLQETQYF. Here the CDR3 DNA reads TGTGCCAGCAGCGTAGGGACTAGCGGGCTTCAAGAGACCCAGTACTTC.

This chain joins TRBV5-4 and TRBJ2-5; no reliable D call. The germline V and J ends were trimmed by 0 bases and 2 bases, with 8 bases remaining between them. This CDR3 is 14 amino acids long. Germline V lookup: CDR1 SGHNT, CDR2 YYREEE (reference sequence). CDR3 amino acids: CASSLESVQETQYF. The CDR3 coding sequence is TGTGCCAGCAGCTTGGAGTCAGTTCAAGAGACCCAGTACTTC.

The chain employs TRBV7-3 and TRBJ2-6, with 10 bases identical to TRBD2. After removal of 5 bases from V and 0 bases from J, the junction contained 7 bases not matched to a gene. This CDR3 has 18 residues. Germline V gives CDR1 SGHTA, CDR2 FQGTGA. The CDR3 sequence is CASSPQLAGSSGANVLTF. DNA for the CDR3: TGTGCCAGCAGCCCTCAACTAGCGGGGAGCTCTGGGGCCAACGTCCTGACTTTC.

The chain has TRBV10-1 and TRBJ1-3; D is uncertain. The germline CDR1 and CDR2 sequences are WNHNN and SYGVQD (reference sequence). Trimming stripped 3 bases from V and 0 bases from J, with 9 bases between. CDR3 size: 15 residues. The CDR3 loop is CASSDKSSSGNTIYF. As DNA, the CDR3 is TGCGCCAGCAGTGATAAGTCCAGCTCTGGAAACACCATATATTTT.

This clone was seen more than once but under ten times. The V gene is TRBV5-1, the J gene TRBJ2-5; the D gene is possibly TRBD1 (5 bases). V lost 0 bases and J 0 bases, leaving 6 bases between the germline ends. This CDR3 comprises 14 residues. The germline V gene encodes CDR1 SGHRS and CDR2 YFSETQ. The CDR3 DNA reads TGCGCCAGCAGCTTGGGACAGTACCAAGAGACCCAGTACTTC. Encoded protein: CASSLGQYQETQYF.

This clone was counted once. The V gene is TRBV5-1, the J gene TRBJ2-3; no firm D call. The CDR3 consists of 13 residues. The germline V and J ends were trimmed by 3 bases and 4 bases, with 9 bases remaining between them. From germline, CDR1 is SGHRS and CDR2 YFSETQ. This CDR3 is CASSSTESDTQYF. The CDR3 DNA reads as TGCGCCAGCAGCTCGACTGAGTCAGATACGCAGTATTTT.

V usage is TRBV6-5 and J usage is TRBJ1-5; 9 bases match TRBD1. The CDR3 covers 14 residues. Trimming at V came to 6 bases and at J to 6 bases, leaving 6 bases not matched to a gene. The germline V gene has CDR1 MNHEY and CDR2 SVGAGI. The CDR3 here is CASSIQGAAQPQHF. CDR3 DNA: TGTGCCAGCAGCATACAGGGGGCCGCTCAGCCCCAGCATTTT.

V usage is TRBV19 and J usage is TRBJ1-2, with TRBD1 matching over 12 bases. V dropped 0 bases and J dropped 6; count of bases not matched to a gene: 11. The CDR3 spans 18 residues. Germline V gene lookup returns CDR1 LNHDA and CDR2 SQIVND (reference sequence). The CDR3 DNA sequence: TGTGCCAGTAGTATAGATCAGCGGGGGACAGGGGGCGTGAATGGCTACACCTTC. This encodes CASSIDQRGTGGVNGYTF.

A note on this clone: Germline is not matched at one junction end, which may reflect a read error. The chain has TRBV12-3 or TRBV12-4 and TRBJ2-1, with TRBD1 matching 8 bases. CDR3 size: 13 residues. This CDR3 reads CASSLGLDRVILF. The CDR3, as DNA: TGTGCCAGCAGTCTGGGCTTGGACAGGGTGATTCTCTTC.

This clone has a handful of counts. This sequence joins TRBV6-5 and TRBJ2-5, with D perhaps TRBD2 (6 bases). Germline V gene sequence: CDR1 MNHEY, CDR2 SVGAGI. V dropped 6 bases and J dropped 2 bases, with 16 bases sitting between them. The CDR3 runs to 15 residues. CDR3 residues: CASREGMLPQETQYF. CDR3 bases: TGTGCCAGCAGGGAGGGGATGCTCCCACAAGAGACCCAGTACTTC.

The chain uses TRBV2 and TRBJ1-6; no reliable D call. The CDR3 is made up of 13 amino acids. V dropped 7 bases and J dropped 10 bases, with 14 bases sitting between them. CDR1 is SNHLY, CDR2 FYNNEI, per germline. The CDR3 reads CASTPRLESPLHF. CDR3 DNA: TGTGCCAGCACCCCGAGATTAGAGTCACCCCTCCACTTT.

The rearrangement joins TRBV5-1 to TRBJ1-2; D may be TRBD1 (6 bases). Germline V CDR1 and CDR2: SGHRS, YFSETQ. The CDR3 length is 14 residues. The V gene lost 0 bases and the J gene lost 7 bases, with 13 bases spanning the gap. The CDR3 sequence is CASSLETGSTGYTF. The CDR3 DNA reads as TGCGCCAGCAGCTTGGAGACAGGTTCGACTGGCTACACCTTC.